This T cell receptor beta chain was captured in a study of cytomegalovirus exposure and HLA in healthy donors. Overall study findings and caveats: Later analysis demonstrated an association between a missense DCLRE1C variant and TCR beta V- and J-gene trimming. Cytomegalovirus-associated status was assigned to around 160 TCR beta chains.

Trimming removed 2 bases from V and 3 bases from J, with 8 bases in between. CDR3 length: 13 amino acids. Germline CDR1 and CDR2: GTSNPN and SVGIG (reference sequence). Amplification used 60 Vbeta primers and 13 Jbeta primers. Assay used: immunoSEQ multiplex PCR; TCRdb lists only in-frame clones, some missing. The sample lists about 190,000 clones; about 69% were seen once. Remarks on this clone: Antigen: not known. At the DNA level, this CDR3 is encoded by other sequences in the same sample as well.

The sequenced sample consisted of PBMCs. The chain couples TRBV30 to TRBJ1-5, with D unresolved. This sequence was found in a man younger than 40 in good health and CMV-seropositive. The chain's CDR3 is CAWSRRDNQPQHF. The DNA of the CDR3 is TGTGCCTGGAGTAGACGGGACAATCAGCCCCAGCATTTT.